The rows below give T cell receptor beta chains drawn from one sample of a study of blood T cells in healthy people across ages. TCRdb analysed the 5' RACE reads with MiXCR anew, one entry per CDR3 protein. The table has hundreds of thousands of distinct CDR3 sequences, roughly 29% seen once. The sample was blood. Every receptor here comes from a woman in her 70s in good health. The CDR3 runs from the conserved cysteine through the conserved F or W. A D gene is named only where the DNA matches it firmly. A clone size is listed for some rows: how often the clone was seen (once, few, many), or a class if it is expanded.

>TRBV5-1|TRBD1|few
CASSPTPTGGTEAFF
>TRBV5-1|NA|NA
CASSLGGAGGNQPQHF
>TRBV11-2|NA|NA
CASSPGVQREETQYF
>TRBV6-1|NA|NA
CASSEWWQVEKLFF
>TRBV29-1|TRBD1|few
CSVRQGMYEQYF
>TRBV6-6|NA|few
CASSYSDETDTQYF
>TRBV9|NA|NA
CASSSNGGTTEAFF
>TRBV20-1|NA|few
CSARVPDGGGNTIYF
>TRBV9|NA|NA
CASSVGLVGTYNEQFF
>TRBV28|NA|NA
CASSPEQPGTQHF
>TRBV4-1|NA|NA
CASSQEAGSVYGELFF
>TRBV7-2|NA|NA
CASSLAARSNYGYTF
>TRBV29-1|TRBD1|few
CSVLQGAGGNEQFF
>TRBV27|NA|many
CASSLGGSYNEQFF
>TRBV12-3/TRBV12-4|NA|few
CASRMAGRGFNEQFF
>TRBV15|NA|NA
CATSRDKAAGEDGYTF
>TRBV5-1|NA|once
CASSPQPQETQYF
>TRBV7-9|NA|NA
CASTAGAAKIYEQYF
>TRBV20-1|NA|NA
CSALAAGTINRSNQPQHF
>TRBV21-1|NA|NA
CASSTLDRGPYEQYF
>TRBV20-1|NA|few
CSLQSTQETQYF
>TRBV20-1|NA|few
CSARGQAYEQYF
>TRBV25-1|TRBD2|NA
CASKPGLAGPSGANVLTF
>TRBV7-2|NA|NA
CASSLGGMASSGANVLTF
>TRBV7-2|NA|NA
CAHSSQGREDEKLFF
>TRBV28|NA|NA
CASSLSQKLFF
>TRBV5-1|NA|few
CASSSEGEQPQHF
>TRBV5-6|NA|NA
CASSPGQYEQYF
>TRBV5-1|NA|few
CASSLVGSGQYF
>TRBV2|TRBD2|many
CASRAGRAYEQYF
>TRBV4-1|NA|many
CASSHSGGRLAGELFF
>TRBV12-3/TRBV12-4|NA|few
CASSLAQSGANVLTF
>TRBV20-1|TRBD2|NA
CSATRLAENTDTQYF
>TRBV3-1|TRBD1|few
CASRFRDRASPLHF
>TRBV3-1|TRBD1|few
CASSRDRVGLGVRGEAFF
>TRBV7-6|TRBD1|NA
CASSLAQSGTGDTEAFF
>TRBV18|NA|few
CASSQPSEHGFEQYF
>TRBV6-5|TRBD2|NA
CASSYRGEGLYEQFF
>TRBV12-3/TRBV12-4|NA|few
CASSRTKNIQYF
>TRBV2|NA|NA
CASSEVQVGTEAFF
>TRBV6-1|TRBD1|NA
CASYRGATGTDTQYF
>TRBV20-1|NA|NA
CSVKGTDTQYF
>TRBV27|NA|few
CASSRDGTAFRYF
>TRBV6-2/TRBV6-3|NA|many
CASSYSTTASHRNEQYF
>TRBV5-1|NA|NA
CASKDTGAGNTIYF
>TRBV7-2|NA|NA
CASSLWPSGTGQETQYF
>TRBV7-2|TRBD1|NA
CASSLARDSALYTF
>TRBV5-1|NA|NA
CASSVNGAKTQYF
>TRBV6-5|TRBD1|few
CASSARDRVNEQYF
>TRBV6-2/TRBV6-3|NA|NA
CASSYGMGQPQHF